A selection of T cell receptor beta chains follows, all from one sample in a study of control samples from healthy donors and cancer patients. Only in-frame clones appear in the TCRdb table, and some are missing; sequencing was by immunoSEQ multiplex PCR. The top ten clones hold around 6.8% of a sample with 350,000 to 450,000 clones, more than 80% of them seen once. The sample comprised PBMCs. All receptors derive from a middle-aged man with head and neck cancer. Both conserved end residues are part of each CDR3. The D gene is left open where the match is weak. Rows give clone size only sometimes, using once, few, many, or a class for an expanded clone.

many | TRBJ2-1 | TRBV27 | NA | TGTGCCAGCAGTTTAAGCGAAAGCAGTGAGCAGTTCTTC | CASSLSESSEQFF
NA | TRBJ1-4 | TRBV5-1 | NA | TGCGCCAGCAGCTTGTATTGGCCGACAGGAGTAACTAATGAAAAACTGTTTTTT | CASSLYWPTGVTNEKLFF
NA | TRBJ2-5 | TRBV24-1 | TRBD1 | TGTGCCACCAGCCTGACAGGGGGCGAAGAGACCCAGTACTTC | CATSLTGGEETQYF
NA | TRBJ1-1 | TRBV5-1 | NA | TGCGCCAGCAGCATTTCCAGGGGGAACACTGAAGCTTTCTTT | CASSISRGNTEAFF
NA | TRBJ2-1 | TRBV5-7 | NA | TGTGCCAGCAGCGCCCGGGACCTGGGCAATGAGCAGTTCTTC | CASSARDLGNEQFF
NA | TRBJ1-2 | TRBV7-3 | TRBD1 | TGTGCCAGCAGCTTTGGGGGACAGGGTGGTGGCTACACCTTC | CASSFGGQGGGYTF
NA | TRBJ2-5 | TRBV30 | TRBD2 | TGTGCCTGGAGGCGGGGGGCCGAACAAGAGACCCAGTACTTC | CAWRRGAEQETQYF
many | TRBJ1-5 | TRBV19 | NA | TGTGCCAGTACCACCCAGGCCGGCGGGGGTCAGCCCCAGCATTTT | CASTTQAGGGQPQHF
NA | TRBJ1-1 | TRBV12-5 | NA | TGTGCTAGTGGTTTGGTACGGGGGGTCTACACTGAAGCTTTCTTT | CASGLVRGVYTEAFF
NA | TRBJ2-1 | TRBV19 | NA | TGTGCCAGTAGTATCCGGGAAAGGGCCTACAATGAGCAGTTCTTC | CASSIRERAYNEQFF
NA | TRBJ2-7 | TRBV7-9 | NA | TGTGCCAGCAGCCGAGACTACGAGCAGTACTTC | CASSRDYEQYF
NA | TRBJ1-5 | TRBV18 | NA | TGTGCCAGCTCACCGTCGGGGGCCAATCAGCCCCAGCATTTT | CASSPSGANQPQHF
NA | TRBJ2-1 | TRBV19 | NA | TGTGCCAGTAGTGCCGGACACACCCGCTACAATGAGCAGTTCTTC | CASSAGHTRYNEQFF
NA | TRBJ1-5 | TRBV15 | NA | TGTGCCACCAGCAGACCCGAGCAGGGTCAGCCCCAGCATTTT | CATSRPEQGQPQHF
NA | TRBJ2-5 | TRBV4-2 | TRBD2 | TGTGCCAGCAGCCATCCTAGCGGGGGGGCCTTTAAAGAGACCCAGTACTTC | CASSHPSGGAFKETQYF
NA | TRBJ2-5 | TRBV6-6 | NA | TGTGCCAGCACGGGGGCTTTGGGGGAGACCCAGTACTTC | CASTGALGETQYF
once | TRBJ1-5 | TRBV6-5 | NA | TGTGCCAGCAGTTGGGGGTCGAATCAGCCCCAGCATTTT | CASSWGSNQPQHF